The 10 T cell receptor beta chains below were found in one sample sequenced in a study of blood T cell repertoires in COVID-19. Profiled with immunoSEQ multiplex PCR; TCRdb holds only in-frame clones, not every one. The sample comprises 400,000 or so clones, about 91% of which are singletons, and about 1.6% rests with the top ten. Sequencing was carried out using peripheral blood. The receptors were gathered from a woman aged 40 to 55 with COVID-19, enrolled during active disease.

The chain is built from TRBV18 and TRBJ1-1; D possibly corresponds to TRBD1 (6 bases). V lost 2 bases and J 1 base, leaving 14 bases between the germline ends. This CDR3 is built from 16 residues. Germline CDR1 reads KGHSH; CDR2 reads LQKENI. CDR3 in DNA: TGTGCCAGCTCACCATTGTCCCAGGGGACGAACACTGAAGCTTTCTTT. Protein sequence: CASSPLSQGTNTEAFF.

The CDR3 loop is CASSEQPYEQYF. The DNA of the CDR3 is TGCGCCAGCAGCGAACAGCCCTACGAGCAGTACTTC. This chain uses TRBV5-1 with TRBJ2-7; no clear D gene. The CDR3 contains 12 residues. Trimming shortened V by 4 bases and J by 2 bases, and 7 bases separated the two germline ends. Germline assignment: CDR1 SGHRS and CDR2 YFSETQ.

V usage is TRBV6-2 or TRBV6-3 and J usage is TRBJ2-3, with 8 positions matching TRBD2. The V segment lost 6 bases and the J segment 5 bases; nucleotides outside the gene matches: 7. Germline V gene data show CDR1 as MNHEY and CDR2 as SVGEGT. The CDR3 is made up of 14 amino acids. CDR3 protein: CASRPREGQDTQYF. The CDR3 coding sequence is TGTGCCAGCAGGCCTCGGGAGGGGCAAGATACGCAGTATTTT.

The CDR3 sequence is CASSSRLSRGEVNEQYF. As DNA, the CDR3 is TGCGCCAGCAGCTCACGTTTGTCCCGGGGAGAAGTCAACGAGCAGTACTTC. The chain carries TRBV5-1 and TRBJ2-7; D is possibly TRBD2 (5 bases). This CDR3 has 17 amino acids. Between the trimmed V and J ends, which lost 3 bases and 5 bases, there was a span of 24 bases. Germline CDR1 and CDR2: SGHRS and YFSETQ.

DNA of the CDR3: TGTGCCACCAGCAGAGGCGTGGGAGGGGGACACAATGAGCAGTTCTTC. As protein: CATSRGVGGGHNEQFF. The chain combines TRBV15 with TRBJ2-1, with D possibly being TRBD2 (7 bases). Trimming took 1 base from V and 5 from J, leaving 15 bases between them. Germline-derived CDR1 and CDR2 are LNHNV and YYDKDF (reference sequence). CDR3 length: 16 amino acids.

The chain uses TRBV20-1 and TRBJ1-1, with D perhaps TRBD1 (5 bases). Trimming shortened V by 3 bases and J by 8 bases, and 10 bases separated the two germline ends. This CDR3 spans 11 amino acids. Germline V lookup: CDR1 DFQATT, CDR2 SNEGSKA (reference sequence). Here the CDR3 DNA reads TGCAGTGCTAGGAGTCCAGGGGAAGCTTTCTTT. This encodes CSARSPGEAFF.

This clone occurred once. The genes are TRBV30 and TRBJ1-1; tentative D call: TRBD1 (5 bases). Germline V gene lookup returns CDR1 GTSNPN and CDR2 SVGIG (reference sequence). CDR3 size: 13 residues. V was trimmed by 0 bases and J by 10 bases, leaving 15 bases between them. CDR3 protein: CAWSVLGGSPAFF. CDR3 nucleotides: TGTGCCTGGAGTGTACTCGGGGGGAGCCCAGCTTTCTTT. The complete variable domain, with remaining parts taken from reference TRBV30 and TRBJ1-1, reads SQTIHQWPATLVQPVGSPLSLECTVEGTSNPNLYWYRQAAGRGLQLLFYSVGIGQISSEVPQNLSASRPQDRQFILSSKKLLLSDSGFYLCAWSVLGGSPAFFGQGTRLTVV.

The chain uses TRBV9 and TRBJ1-2, with D unresolved. Germline lookup yields CDR1 SGDLS and CDR2 YYNGEE. Trimming removed 4 bases from V and 8 bases from J, with 15 bases in between. The CDR3 extends over 13 amino acids. The CDR3 nucleotides are TGTGCCAGCAGCCCCCGGGATTTGAGGGGCTACACCTTC. The encoded protein is CASSPRDLRGYTF.

The chain is built from TRBV30 and TRBJ2-1; unclear D gene. CDR3 length: 13 amino acids. Germline V gives CDR1 GTSNPN, CDR2 SVGIG (reference sequence). V was cut by 2 bases and J by 6 bases, with 11 bases left in between. In DNA form, the CDR3 reads TGTGCCTGGAGTCAGGTGGCCCCCAATGAGCAGTTCTTC. Encoded protein: CAWSQVAPNEQFF.

This rearrangement joins TRBV11-2 to TRBJ1-1; possibly TRBD1 for D (5 bases). The V end lost 5 bases, the J end lost 11 bases, and 21 bases lay between the germline ends. CDR1 is SGHAT, CDR2 FQNNGV, per germline. This CDR3 is built from 14 residues. CDR3 sequence: CASSLVGTVEGAFF. CDR3 in DNA: TGTGCCAGCAGCCTCGTGGGGACGGTGGAGGGGGCTTTCTTT.